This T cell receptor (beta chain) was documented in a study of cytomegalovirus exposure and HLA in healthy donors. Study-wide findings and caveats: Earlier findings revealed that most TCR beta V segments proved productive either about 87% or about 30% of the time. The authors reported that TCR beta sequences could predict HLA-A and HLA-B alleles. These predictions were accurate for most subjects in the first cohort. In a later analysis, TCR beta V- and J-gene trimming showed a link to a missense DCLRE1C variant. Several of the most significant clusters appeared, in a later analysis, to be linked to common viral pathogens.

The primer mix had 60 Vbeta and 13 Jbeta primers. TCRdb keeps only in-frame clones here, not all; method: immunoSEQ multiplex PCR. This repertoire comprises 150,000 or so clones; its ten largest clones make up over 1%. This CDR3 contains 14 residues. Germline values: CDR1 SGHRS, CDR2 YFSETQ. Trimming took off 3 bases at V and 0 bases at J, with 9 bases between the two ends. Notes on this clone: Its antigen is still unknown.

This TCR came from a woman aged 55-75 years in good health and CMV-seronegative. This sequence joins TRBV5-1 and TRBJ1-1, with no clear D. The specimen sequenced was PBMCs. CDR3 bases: TGCGCCAGCAGCTGGGAGGGCCTGAACACTGAAGCTTTCTTT. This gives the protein CASSWEGLNTEAFF.